These 28 T cell receptor beta chains were sequenced from one sample in a study of shared T cell receptors in the human thymus. Data came from immunoSEQ multiplex PCR; TCRdb stores just in-frame clones and leaves some out. In the table there are 700,000 to 750,000 clones, 80% to 90% of which are singletons. In addition, the sample was reused for a study of human thymus T cells.

Source material: thymocytes. All receptors come from a girl under three years old with a congenital heart defect.

The gene calls are TRBV19 and TRBJ2-5, with D possibly being TRBD2 (5 bases). This CDR3 is built from 15 residues. CDR1 is LNHDA, CDR2 SQIVND, per germline (reference sequence). Trimming took off 2 bases at V and 2 bases at J, with 12 bases between the two ends. The CDR3 sequence is CASSISASSQETQYF. CDR3 nucleotides: TGTGCCAGTAGTATATCAGCTAGCAGTCAAGAGACCCAGTACTTC.

The V call is TRBV14, the J call TRBJ2-7, with 9 positions matching TRBD2. This CDR3 is built from 16 residues. V dropped 4 bases and J dropped 1; count of bases not matched to a gene: 8. Germline CDR1 and CDR2: SGHDN and FVKESK. As DNA, the CDR3 is TGTGCCAGCAGCCCTCTAGCGGGGCCGGAATCCTACGAGCAGTACTTC. It encodes CASSPLAGPESYEQYF.

This sequence joins TRBV5-4 and TRBJ1-2; 7 bases are shared with TRBD1. CDR1 is SGHNT, CDR2 YYREEE, per germline (reference sequence). This CDR3 comprises 15 residues. The ends lost 4 bases at V and 1 base at J; junction bases unmatched: 7. The CDR3 is CASSPGTVLNYGYTF. CDR3 DNA sequence: TGTGCCAGCAGCCCCGGGACAGTACTTAACTATGGCTACACCTTC. The entire variable domain, with the rest obtained from reference TRBV5-4 and TRBJ1-2, is as follows: ETGVTQSPTHLIKTRGQQVTLRCSSQSGHNTVSWYQQALGQGPQFIFQYYREEENGRGNFPPRFSGLQFPNYSSELNVNALELDDSALYLCASSPGTVLNYGYTFGSGTRLTVV.

V is TRBV6-5 and J is TRBJ1-2; 10 nucleotides line up with TRBD1. Germline CDR1 is MNHEY and CDR2 is SVGAGI. The CDR3 length is 15 residues. The junction had 4 bases not matched to a gene; V was cut back by 6 bases and J by 0 bases. The CDR3 region is CASRQGTGANYGYTF. As DNA, the CDR3 is TGTGCCAGCAGACAAGGGACAGGGGCTAACTATGGCTACACCTTC.

The chain joins TRBV29-1 to TRBJ1-2; D is possibly TRBD1 (5 bases). The germline CDR1 and CDR2 sequences are SQVTM and ANQGSEA. CDR3 length: 15 residues. V shed 6 bases and J shed 1 base, with 18 bases lying between them. DNA for the CDR3: TGCAGCGTCGGATACAGAACACAGGATAACTATGGCTACACCTTC. Its protein product is CSVGYRTQDNYGYTF.

V usage is TRBV6-1 and J usage is TRBJ1-2; 9 bases line up with TRBD1. In germline, CDR1 is MNHNS, CDR2 SASEGT. Trimming at V came to 3 bases and at J to 5 bases, leaving 13 bases not matched to a gene. The CDR3 covers 17 residues. CDR3 sequence: CASSELRDRVLLYGYTF. The CDR3 coding sequence is TGTGCCAGCAGTGAGCTCCGGGACAGGGTCCTATTATATGGCTACACCTTC.

This clone occurred a few times. The chain links TRBV5-8 to TRBJ1-2, with 8 bases identical to TRBD1. This CDR3 region has 17 residues. Germline V gene sequence: CDR1 SGHTS, CDR2 YDEGEE. V lost 3 bases and J lost 0; bases outside the gene matches: 10. CDR3 sequence: CASSSRQGPSPNYGYTF. The CDR3 nucleotides read TGTGCCAGCAGCTCTAGACAGGGGCCTTCCCCTAACTATGGCTACACCTTC. Supplemented by reference TRBV5-8 and TRBJ1-2, the full variable domain reads EAGVTQSPTHLIKTRGQQATLRCSPISGHTSVYWYQQALGLGLQFLLWYDEGEERNRGNFPPRFSGRQFPNYSSELNVNALELEDSALYLCASSSRQGPSPNYGYTFGSGTRLTVV.

V gene TRBV5-6 combines with J gene TRBJ2-6, with 7 bases that match TRBD1. Germline trimming cut 0 bases from V and 0 bases from J; bases unmatched to any gene: 6. The CDR3 contains 18 residues. Germline CDR1 and CDR2: SGHDT and YYEEEE. CDR3 sequence: CASSLASGQDSGANVLTF. In DNA, the CDR3 is TGTGCCAGCAGCTTGGCCAGCGGACAGGACTCTGGGGCCAACGTCCTGACTTTC.

V usage is TRBV28 and J usage is TRBJ1-2; D is undetermined. Looked up from germline, CDR1 is MDHEN and CDR2 is SYDVKM. This CDR3 is built from 13 residues. Deletions cut 10 bases from V and 1 base from J, with 13 bases between. CDR3 in amino acids: CAIRHFLNYGYTF. The CDR3, as DNA: TGTGCCATCCGACACTTTCTTAACTATGGCTACACCTTC.

The chain recombines TRBV4-1 with TRBJ1-2; no clear D. V shed 0 bases and J shed 7 bases, with 15 bases lying between them. CDR3 size: 15 residues. The germline V gene encodes CDR1 MGHRA and CDR2 YSYEKL. CDR3 nucleotide sequence: TGCGCCAGCAGCCAAGAGTATTCAGGCTGGTGTGGCTACACCTTC. This translates into CASSQEYSGWCGYTF.

The chain uses TRBV5-4 and TRBJ2-7; TRBD1 agrees at 9 bases. Germline CDR1 SGHNT, CDR2 YYREEE (reference sequence). CDR3 size: 15 residues. V dropped 0 bases and J dropped 3; count of bases not matched to a gene: 4. CDR3 sequence (DNA): TGTGCCAGCAGCTTGGGACAGGGGGTTGGCTACGAGCAGTACTTC. This translates into CASSLGQGVGYEQYF.

The chain employs TRBV14 and TRBJ2-1; 12 bases align to TRBD2. The V gene's germline CDR1 is SGHDN and CDR2 FVKESK. The CDR3 spans 22 residues. The junction had 15 bases not matched to a gene; V was cut back by 0 bases and J by 0 bases. This chain's CDR3 is CASSQDRPSGGGTYSSYNEQFF. As DNA, the CDR3 is TGTGCCAGCAGCCAAGATCGTCCTAGCGGGGGGGGAACCTATAGCTCCTACAATGAGCAGTTCTTC.

This sequence joins TRBV6-1 and TRBJ2-3; TRBD2 matches 8 bases. The ends lost 1 base at V and 0 bases at J; junction bases unmatched: 6. Looked up from germline, CDR1 is MNHNS and CDR2 is SASEGT. This CDR3 has 17 residues. The chain's CDR3 is CASSEVSSGWSTDTQYF. The CDR3 DNA sequence: TGTGCCAGCAGTGAAGTATCTAGCGGGTGGAGCACAGATACGCAGTATTTT.

The chain is built from TRBV7-6 and TRBJ2-1; possible D gene TRBD1, 5 bases. V was clipped by 0 bases and J by 4 bases, with 25 bases between them. This CDR3 comprises 20 residues. Germline values: CDR1 SGHVS, CDR2 FNYEAQ. The CDR3 DNA reads TGTGCCAGCAGCTTAGCAGCTTGGCAGGGTAATCTTGGGAAATACAATGAGCAGTTCTTC. As protein: CASSLAAWQGNLGKYNEQFF. Together with reference TRBV7-6 and TRBJ2-1, the CDR3 gives the full variable domain: GAGVSQSPRYKVTKRGQDVALRCDPISGHVSLYWYRQALGQGPEFLTYFNYEAQQDKSGLPNDRFSAERPEGSISTLTIQRTEQRDSAMYRCASSLAAWQGNLGKYNEQFFGPGTRLTVL.

On this clone: Germline is not matched at one junction end, which may reflect a read error. In the same sample, other DNA sequences code for this CDR3. The chain combines TRBV11-2 with TRBJ1-6, with 7 nucleotides matching TRBD1. CDR3 length: 16 residues. Germline V gives CDR1 SGHAT, CDR2 FQNNGV. Here the CDR3 DNA reads TGTGCCAGCAGCCGGGACAGCAACTCCTATAATTCCCCCCTCCACTTT. Translated, it gives CASSRDSNSYNSPLHF.

V usage is TRBV28 and J usage is TRBJ2-3; D call uncertain. This CDR3 has 13 amino acids. Trimming pared 2 bases from V and 7 bases from J, leaving 10 bases between. In germline, CDR1 is MDHEN, CDR2 SYDVKM. The DNA of the CDR3 is TGTGCCAGCAGTTTACTCTCAGGCAATACGCAGTATTTT. Amino acid sequence: CASSLLSGNTQYF.

The chain recombines TRBV28 with TRBJ1-1; TRBD1 agrees at 8 bases. The germline V gene has CDR1 MDHEN and CDR2 SYDVKM. The CDR3 totals 15 residues. J lost 0 bases, V lost 0 bases, and 0 bases had no gene match. CDR3 sequence (DNA): TGTGCCAGCAGTTTATGGGGACAGGTGAACACTGAAGCTTTCTTT. This codes for CASSLWGQVNTEAFF.

This clone was seen once. This chain uses TRBV5-4 with TRBJ2-2; 7 bases are a match to TRBD1. Trimming removed 9 bases from V and 0 bases from J; junction bases left unmatched: 11. CDR3 length: 16 amino acids. Germline-derived CDR1 and CDR2 are SGHNT and YYREEE (reference sequence). The chain's CDR3 is CATKSPGTANTGELFF. For the CDR3, the DNA is TGTGCCACCAAATCCCCGGGGACAGCGAACACCGGGGAGCTGTTTTTT.

This clone was seen more than once but under ten times. J is TRBJ1-2 and V is TRBV6-5; TRBD1 aligns across 7 bases. V lost 5 bases and J lost 8; bases outside the gene matches: 5. Germline assignment: CDR1 MNHEY and CDR2 SVGAGI. There are 12 residues in the CDR3. CDR3 in amino acids: CASSHRGGGYTF. The CDR3 region has the DNA TGTGCCAGCAGTCATAGAGGGGGCGGCTACACCTTC.

The V and J genes are TRBV6-1 and TRBJ2-4; TRBD1 might be the D (5 bases). With 5 bases removed from V and 3 bases from J, the gap between germline ends came to 14 bases. CDR3 length: 15 amino acids. Germline lookup yields CDR1 MNHNS and CDR2 SASEGT. CDR3 nucleotide sequence: TGTGCCAGCAGTCCAACTCAGGGCTTCAAAAACATTCAGTACTTC. As protein: CASSPTQGFKNIQYF.

The chain employs TRBV27 and TRBJ1-1; D gene unclear. The germline V gene has CDR1 MNHEY and CDR2 SMNVEV (reference sequence). The CDR3 sequence is 14 residues long. Trimming took off 10 bases at V and 0 bases at J, with 15 bases between the two ends. CDR3 residues: CATRQTKLNTEAFF. The CDR3 bases are TGTGCCACCAGGCAGACAAAATTGAACACTGAAGCTTTCTTT.

The chain recombines TRBV4-1 with TRBJ2-1, with 10 bases aligning to TRBD2. This CDR3 is built from 20 residues. The germline gives CDR1 MGHRA, CDR2 YSYEKL. Trimming took 0 bases from V and 9 from J; bases not matched to a gene: 20. This CDR3 reads CASSQDAELAGITLLPEQFF. The CDR3 DNA reads TGCGCCAGCAGCCAAGATGCCGAACTAGCGGGGATAACACTTTTACCTGAGCAGTTCTTC.

The chain links TRBV28 to TRBJ2-3; possibly TRBD1 for D (6 bases). The CDR3 is 17 residues long. The ends were cut back, 6 bases at V and 4 bases at J, with 23 bases in the middle. Germline V gives CDR1 MDHEN, CDR2 SYDVKM. The CDR3 loop is CASSHKPRLGASDTQYF. In DNA, the CDR3 is TGTGCCAGCAGCCACAAACCGAGACTGGGGGCGTCAGATACGCAGTATTTT.

The chain recombines TRBV11-3 with TRBJ2-5; possibly TRBD1 for D (6 bases). The J call may be incorrect, as the DNA end agrees better with TRBJ2-7. This CDR3 has 14 residues. The germline V gene has CDR1 SGHNT and CDR2 YENEEA. The CDR3 sequence is CASSLGTAAYEQYF. CDR3 DNA: TGTGCCAGCAGCTTAGGGACAGCCGCCTACGAGCAGTACTTC.

CDR3 residues: CASSRDRVHEKLFF. DNA of the CDR3: TGTGCCAGCAGCAGGGACAGGGTACATGAAAAACTGTTTTTT. This chain joins TRBV9 and TRBJ1-4; 9 nucleotides line up with TRBD1. The germline V gene encodes CDR1 SGDLS and CDR2 YYNGEE. The CDR3 has 14 amino acids. V dropped 4 bases and J dropped 6; count of bases not matched to a gene: 4.

This clone came up a few times. This sequence joins TRBV5-6 and TRBJ1-3, with 8 bases aligning to TRBD1. The ends lost 3 bases at V and 4 bases at J; junction bases unmatched: 9. From germline, CDR1 is SGHDT and CDR2 YYEEEE. This CDR3 contains 16 residues. CDR3 DNA sequence: TGTGCCAGCAGCTACGGACAGGGCCAGTTCGGAAACACCATATATTTT. It encodes CASSYGQGQFGNTIYF.

V is TRBV13 and J is TRBJ1-4, with 7 positions matching TRBD1. J lost 4 bases, V lost 0 bases, and 23 bases had no gene match. CDR1 is PRHDT, CDR2 FYEKMQ, per germline (reference sequence). CDR3 size: 22 residues. The DNA for the CDR3 is TGTGCCAGCAGCTTAGGCTCCTCTCTTGGACAGGCTTTCTTTACGGGTAATGAAAAACTGTTTTTT. Its protein is CASSLGSSLGQAFFTGNEKLFF.

The chain combines TRBV11-2 with TRBJ2-5; 12 bases fit TRBD2. From germline, CDR1 is SGHAT and CDR2 FQNNGV. Trimming cost V 5 bases and J 4 bases; bases outside gene matches: 17. This CDR3 has 19 residues. As DNA, the CDR3 is TGTGCCAGCAGCCGTCTAGGGGCCGCTGAACTAGCGGGGGGAGAGACCCAGTACTTC. This codes for CASSRLGAAELAGGETQYF.